This T cell receptor (beta chain) was profiled in a study of CXCR3-negative and CXCR3-positive naive CD8 T cells. Study-wide findings and caveats: A higher hydrophobicity marked the TRB CDR3s of CXCR3-positive naive cells versus CXCR3-negative naive cells.

The TRB cDNA libraries were prepared by 5' RACE with UMI labels. TCRdb reworked the 5' RACE reads into one entry per CDR3 protein, no DNA. The sample data list 5,000 to 6,000 distinct CDR3 sequences. A word on this clonotype: What it binds is not known.

Looked up from germline, CDR1 is SGHVS and CDR2 is FQNEAQ. This CDR3 is 14 amino acids long. V and J are TRBV7-8 and TRBJ2-3. This clonotype originated in a human donor in good health. Some clones in this sample may be carry-over from other donors' samples. The sequenced sample consisted of naive CXCR3+ CD8+ T cells from blood. Noted subset: CD45RO-CCR7+CD27+CD95- naive CD8+ T cells expressing CXCR3 (TNR3+). CDR3 sequence: CASSQSTGADTQYF. The full variable domain, completed using reference TRBV7-8 and TRBJ2-3, is GAGVSQSPRYKVAKRGQDVALRCDPISGHVSLFWYQQALGQGPEFLTYFQNEAQLDKSGLPSDRFFAERPEGSVSTLKIQRTQQEDSAVYLCASSQSTGADTQYFGPGTRLTVL.